This entry lists 2 T cell receptor beta chains sequenced from one sample in a study of blood T cell repertoires in COVID-19 (dated by TCRdb to 2020 to 2022). Libraries were prepared through the immunoSEQ multiplex PCR assay. This is the immuneACCESS table as TCRdb keeps it, with only in-frame sequences that have V and J called. A part of the clones is gone; compared with another copy, unresolved V genes explain less than half, and the rest is unexplained. Counted in this sample were a few hundred thousand clones; approximately 84% of them appeared once. The ten biggest clones cover over 9.5% of the sample. Sequencing used PBMCs or T cells enriched from blood (not recorded which). These receptors were collected from a woman aged 18-29 years who had recovered from COVID-19.

This clone was observed a single time. The chain employs TRBV5-1 and TRBJ2-1; TRBD2 agrees at 10 bases. Per germline, CDR1 SGHRS and CDR2 YFSETQ. The CDR3 is made up of 15 amino acids. With V trimmed by 4 bases and J by 7 bases, 8 bases remained unmatched. CDR3 loop: CASSEWGLARNEQFF. CDR3 bases: TGCGCCAGCAGCGAGTGGGGACTAGCGAGAAATGAGCAGTTCTTC.

The chain carries TRBV5-1 and TRBJ2-1; 8 nucleotides align to TRBD2. Germline CDR1 SGHRS, CDR2 YFSETQ. V was pared by 6 bases and J by 4 bases, with 9 bases of the junction left unmatched. CDR3 length: 15 residues. The CDR3 nucleotides are TGCGCCAGCAAACTGCGGGGACTAGGATACAATGAGCAGTTCTTC. The encoded protein is CASKLRGLGYNEQFF.